This T cell receptor (beta chain) was sequenced for a study of PD-L1 blockade in urothelial cancer (dated by TCRdb to 2015 to 2018). Notes on the research overall: All patients started therapy in the mid-2010s and received atezolizumab 1,200 mg intravenously every 3 weeks. About 90% of the 29 patients were males with bladder-origin urothelial cancer, and about 60% of the 29 reported a prior smoking history. Patients had an ECOG performance status of 0 or 1 and had received between 0 and 3 prior chemotherapy regimens. Blood samples were analyzed at two time points: 3 weeks after treatment start (second dose) and 6 weeks after treatment start. Blood samples gave median yields of about 150,000 T cells and some 80,000 unique TCRs, along with a median clonality of roughly 0.08. Somatic, immune and clinical correlates of response to PD-L1 blockade with atezolizumab in urothelial cancer were the focus of an exploratory multi-omic analysis. Pretreatment tumor samples and matched peripheral blood, collected serially before and after atezolizumab treatment, underwent TCR sequencing. Durable clinical benefit was defined as progression-free survival longer than 6 months, and TCR features were also tested against progression-free and overall survival. In the same patients, whole exome sequencing and RNA sequencing of pretreatment tumors were performed in addition to TCR sequencing. Eight to ten patients achieved durable clinical benefit and approximately 20 did not. Over 28 patients had pretreatment blood TCR-seq, some 25 had at least one posttreatment blood collection, and some 25 had tumor TCR-seq.

Reading the germline V gene (reference sequence) gives CDR1 WNHNN and CDR2 SYGVQD. From its cysteine to its phenylalanine, the CDR3 spans 13 amino acids. Only CDR3 DNA remains: 39 bases, in frame from the first base. Relative to germline, V is missing 10 bases and J is missing 12 bases, with 16 bases of the junction outside any gene match. Turning to this clone: What antigen it recognizes has not been identified. No base quality information exists; no much larger clone differs at one position.

The cohort included some 30 patients with locally advanced or metastatic urothelial carcinoma who were treated at Memorial Sloan Kettering on a trial protocol. Peripheral blood mononuclear cells were collected pretreatment and during treatment, with between 1 and 8 total time points per patient. The Qiagen DNeasy Blood extraction kit was used to purify genomic DNA from total PBMCs and from tumor samples. PBMCs were collected pretreatment and during treatment, and were isolated and stored as previously described. Study-level results and caveats: Patients with durable benefit showed greater expansion of tumor-associated TCR clones in peripheral blood 3 weeks after starting treatment (n of about 20, p = 0.022). Small sample size (n ≈ 30) and many exploratory analyses mean the results are intended to be hypothesis-generating. Improved progression-free and overall survival was associated with having pretreatment peripheral blood TCR clonality below the median.

To estimate absolute template abundance from read counts, synthetic TCR analog templates were spiked into each PCR. The immunoSEQ assay used bias-controlled V and J gene primers to amplify TCRbeta CDR3 regions from genomic DNA. Sequencing of rearranged TCRbeta segments was performed at approximately 20X coverage. The original methods were these. Sequencing errors were corrected by clustering, and CDR3s were annotated against IMGT so that V, D and J genes could be assigned. Downstream analyses used only productive TCRbeta rearrangements, leaving out any out-of-frame or stop-codon sequences. Clonality was computed as one minus Shannon entropy normalized by the log of the number of unique productive sequences. Fisher's exact test with Benjamini-Hochberg correction, at a threshold of adjusted p below 0.01, was used to find clones that differed between time points or between blood and tumor. Not all clones reach the TCRdb copy of this immuneACCESS table, which keeps in-frame sequences only. Checked studies attribute under half of the gap to unresolved V genes and leave the rest unexplained. Clonal size and the V and J genes are those of that table, whereas D and trimming came from the DNA. Across this sample there are under 40,000 clones, with 65% to 90% seen only once. More than 30% of the sample is in the top ten clones.

The sample was PBMCs, taken around atezolizumab (anti-PD-L1) treatment. The receptor chain draws on TRBV10-1 and TRBJ1-1; the junction holds 8 bases that match TRBD1. The sequence was obtained from a man aged 55 to 70 with urothelial cancer. CDR3 sequence: CATRTGTGTRSFF. The sequence in DNA is TGCGCCACCAGAACCGGGACAGGAACTCGATCTTTCTTT.